The present TCR beta chain was sequenced within a study of CD8 T cells in ankylosing spondylitis. Library preparation for TCR beta used quantitative 5'-RACE with molecular barcodes. TCRdb redid the calling of the 5' RACE reads with MiXCR, one entry per CDR3 protein. The sample carries some 350,000 distinct CDR3 sequences, roughly 14% recorded once. Study-wide results and caveats: Researchers report that disease-linked clones proved CD8+ and relatively rare in peripheral blood.

A word on this clonotype: The antigen remains undetermined. One end of the junction fails to match germline, which may point to a read error.

The length of the CDR3 is 13 residues. Germline lookup yields CDR1 SGDLS and CDR2 YYNGEE. The V call is TRBV9, the J call TRBJ2-7, with D possibly TRBD1 on 6 matching bases. The sample consisted of blood, either unsorted or a sorted T cell fraction (not recorded which). This TCR was sampled from a male donor with ankylosing spondylitis or in good health (not recorded which). CDR3 in amino acids: CASSPRDIYERYF. CDR3 DNA: TGTGCCAGCAGCCCCCGGGACATCTACGAGCGGTACTTC.